Presented here are 21 T cell receptor beta chains from one specimen sequenced in a study of blood T cell repertoires in COVID-19. The assay was immunoSEQ multiplex PCR, and TCRdb's table has in-frame clones only and misses some. The repertoire includes about 220,000 clones, around four fifths of them detected once, and just under 20% sits in the top ten. The sequenced sample was peripheral blood. These receptors originate from a man aged 30 to 45 with active or convalescent COVID-19.

The rearrangement links TRBV6-1 to TRBJ2-3; possible D gene TRBD1, 5 bases. Germline loops: CDR1 MNHNS, CDR2 SASEGT. Trimming took 2 bases from V and 0 from J, leaving 6 bases between them. CDR3 length: 14 amino acids. The CDR3 DNA reads as TGTGCCAGCAGTGAAAGGGGAAGCACAGATACGCAGTATTTT. It is translated as CASSERGSTDTQYF.

This clone was counted between two and nine times. The gene calls are TRBV28 and TRBJ1-1; D unresolved. CDR1 and CDR2 (germline): MDHEN, SYDVKM. Trimming left V 5 bases short and J 2 bases short, with 18 bases between. This CDR3 is built from 16 residues. The CDR3 sequence: CASSQRPTHPNTEAFF. In DNA form, the CDR3 reads TGTGCCAGCAGTCAACGTCCGACACACCCTAACACTGAAGCTTTCTTT.

The chain combines TRBV30 with TRBJ2-5; TRBD1 is a possible D gene (5 bases). The CDR3 is made up of 17 amino acids. Germline loops: CDR1 GTSNPN, CDR2 SVGIG (reference sequence). V dropped 0 bases and J dropped 1 base, with 18 bases sitting between them. The CDR3 DNA reads as TGTGCCTGGAGTGTTGACAGAACGTCCCCATTCCAAGAGACCCAGTACTTC. It yields the protein CAWSVDRTSPFQETQYF.

Only a few counts were recorded for this clone. CDR3 loop: CASSGTEGEQYF. In nucleotides, the CDR3 is TGTGCCAGTAGTGGAACAGAGGGCGAGCAGTACTTC. The V call is TRBV19, the J call TRBJ2-7; a weak D match, TRBD2 (5 bases). Germline CDR1 and CDR2: LNHDA and SQIVND (reference sequence). This CDR3 is 12 amino acids long. Trimming cost V 5 bases and J 6 bases, with 11 bases left between them.

The chain carries TRBV2 and TRBJ2-1; tentative D call: TRBD2 (6 bases). This CDR3 spans 13 amino acids. CDR1 and CDR2 from the germline V gene are SNHLY and FYNNEI. V was clipped by 10 bases and J by 7 bases, with 17 bases between them. As DNA, the CDR3 is TGTGCCAACACCCCGGGACTTGGAAATGAGCAGTTCTTC. It yields the protein CANTPGLGNEQFF.

The chain combines TRBV12-5 with TRBJ1-2, with TRBD1 matching 8 bases. CDR1 is LGHNT, CDR2 FRNRAP, per germline. After removal of 8 bases from V and 5 bases from J, the junction contained 7 bases not matched to a gene. The CDR3 sequence is 13 residues long. This CDR3 is CASTPGGPYGYTF. For the CDR3, the DNA is TGTGCTAGTACCCCAGGGGGCCCTTATGGCTACACCTTC.

The rearrangement joins TRBV5-4 to TRBJ2-7; 14 nucleotides align to TRBD2. V lost 4 bases, J lost 6 bases, and 6 bases stayed unmatched. The CDR3 is 15 residues long. Germline values: CDR1 SGHNT, CDR2 YYREEE (reference sequence). This CDR3 reads CASSDMTSGGGEQYF. CDR3 bases: TGTGCCAGCAGCGATATGACTAGCGGGGGGGGCGAGCAGTACTTC.

This chain uses TRBV4-2 with TRBJ2-7; TRBD2 matches 7 bases. CDR1 is LGHNA, CDR2 YNFKEQ, per germline. The J segment lost 4 bases and the V segment lost 1 base, leaving 7 bases of the junction unmatched. The CDR3 totals 15 residues. CDR3 sequence: CASSQASGVGYEQYF. The CDR3 bases are TGTGCCAGCAGCCAAGCCAGCGGGGTGGGGTACGAGCAGTACTTC.

This chain uses TRBV28 with TRBJ1-2; tentatively, D is TRBD1 (6 bases). The V and J ends lost 8 bases and 4 bases respectively, with 17 bases between them. Germline loops: CDR1 MDHEN, CDR2 SYDVKM. The CDR3 runs 14 residues. The CDR3 here is CASLGGLGPYGYTF. The CDR3 DNA is TGTGCCAGCCTGGGGGGGCTCGGACCCTATGGCTACACCTTC.

The chain has TRBV9 and TRBJ2-7, with 9 positions matching TRBD1. The CDR3 length is 17 residues. After removal of 0 bases from V and 3 bases from J, the junction contained 10 bases not matched to a gene. Germline CDR1 SGDLS, CDR2 YYNGEE. The CDR3 region has the DNA TGTGCCAGCAGCGTAGCGAGGGCGGACAGGGGAGTCTACGAGCAGTACTTC. Its translation is CASSVARADRGVYEQYF.

In this sample, this clone turned up once. The CDR3: CASSLLGRTYEQYF. The CDR3 DNA reads TGTGCCAGCAGCCTACTAGGACGTACCTACGAGCAGTACTTC. The chain uses TRBV13 and TRBJ2-7; weak D call: TRBD2 (5 bases). CDR1 and CDR2 from the germline V gene are PRHDT and FYEKMQ (reference sequence). Deletions cut 5 bases from V and 2 bases from J, with 13 bases between. CDR3 size: 14 residues. Looking up the rest from reference TRBV13 and TRBJ2-7 gives the full variable domain: AAGVIQSPRHLIKEKRETATLKCYPIPRHDTVYWYQQGPGQDPQFLISFYEKMQSDKGSIPDRFSAQQFSDYHSELNMSSLELGDSALYFCASSLLGRTYEQYFGPGTRLTVT.

The chain combines TRBV19 with TRBJ1-2, with 9 bases that match TRBD1. In germline, CDR1 is LNHDA, CDR2 SQIVND (reference sequence). The trim removed 3 bases at V and 8 bases at J, leaving 10 bases unmatched. The CDR3 contains 15 residues. The CDR3 loop reads CASSIGAGQGIGYTF. For the CDR3, the DNA is TGTGCCAGTAGTATTGGGGCGGGACAGGGTATCGGCTACACCTTC.

The count of this clone is one. This chain uses TRBV7-2 with TRBJ1-6; tentative D call: TRBD1 (6 bases). CDR3 size: 15 residues. Germline V gene lookup returns CDR1 SGHTA and CDR2 FQGNSA. V was clipped by 1 base and J by 10 bases, with 14 bases between them. CDR3 region: CASSLGTGTRSPLHF. CDR3 nucleotide sequence: TGTGCCAGCAGCTTAGGAACAGGGACGAGATCACCCCTCCACTTT.

This chain connects TRBV6-2 or TRBV6-3 to TRBJ2-2; tentatively, D is TRBD2 (6 bases). This CDR3 is built from 13 residues. V was cut by 6 bases and J by 6 bases, with 11 bases left in between. Germline lookup yields CDR1 MNHEY and CDR2 SVGEGT. CDR3 protein: CASSPRRAGELFF. The CDR3 nucleotides are TGTGCCAGCAGCCCCAGGAGGGCCGGGGAGCTGTTTTTT.

This chain uses TRBV30 with TRBJ1-3; D is perhaps TRBD1 (6 bases). The CDR3 runs 15 residues. From germline, CDR1 is GTSNPN and CDR2 SVGIG (reference sequence). V was clipped by 3 bases and J by 5 bases, with 17 bases between them. CDR3 in DNA: TGTGCCTGGAGCCCGGTGGGGAGGGGGAGAAACACCATATATTTT. This gives the protein CAWSPVGRGRNTIYF.

This chain uses TRBV30 with TRBJ1-3; D ambiguous. V shed 0 bases and J shed 0 bases, with 9 bases lying between them. Germline CDR1 is GTSNPN and CDR2 is SVGIG (reference sequence). There are 15 residues in the CDR3. The chain's CDR3 is CAWSVAGASGNTIYF. CDR3 nucleotide sequence: TGTGCCTGGAGTGTCGCGGGTGCCTCTGGAAACACCATATATTTT.

The rearrangement links TRBV6-5 to TRBJ2-1; 9 bases align to TRBD2. This CDR3 contains 15 residues. Germline assignment: CDR1 MNHEY and CDR2 SVGAGI. V shed 5 bases and J 6 bases; nucleotides not matched to a gene: 8. The CDR3 loop is CASSPRTSARNEQFF. CDR3 nucleotide sequence: TGTGCCAGCAGTCCGAGGACTAGCGCCCGCAATGAGCAGTTCTTC.

The J gene is TRBJ1-3, the V gene TRBV4-2; D perhaps matches TRBD1 (5 bases). The CDR3 has 17 amino acids. Germline CDR1 LGHNA, CDR2 YNFKEQ. With 3 bases removed from V and 0 bases from J, the gap between germline ends came to 15 bases. In nucleotides, the CDR3 is TGTGCCAGCAGCCAGAATCCCGCGGGGGGCTCTGGAAACACCATATATTTT. It translates to CASSQNPAGGSGNTIYF.

The rearrangement joins TRBV5-6 to TRBJ2-3; D not resolved. V lost 2 bases and J lost 2, with 9 bases in between. The CDR3 contains 14 residues. The V gene's germline CDR1 is SGHDT and CDR2 YYEEEE. The CDR3 loop reads CASSFSQITDTQYF. CDR3 in DNA: TGTGCCAGCAGCTTTTCGCAGATCACAGATACGCAGTATTTT.

The gene calls are TRBV28 and TRBJ2-6; tentatively, D is TRBD2 (7 bases). The CDR3 is 17 residues long. CDR1 is MDHEN and CDR2 is SYDVKM in the germline V gene. V was shortened by 3 bases and J by 0 bases, with 12 bases between the two germline ends. The CDR3 protein is CASSLAGALSGANVLTF. CDR3 nucleotide sequence: TGTGCCAGCAGTTTGGCGGGGGCCCTCTCTGGGGCCAACGTCCTGACTTTC. Variable domain in full (rest from reference TRBV28 and TRBJ2-6): DVKVTQSSRYLVKRTGEKVFLECVQDMDHENMFWYRQDPGLGLRLIYFSYDVKMKEKGDIPEGYSVSREKKERFSLILESASTNQTSMYLCASSLAGALSGANVLTFGAGSRLTVL.

The CDR3 region has the DNA TGTGCCAGCACCTCTTGGGACACTGACCAAGAGACCCAGTACTTC. Amino acids: CASTSWDTDQETQYF. This rearrangement joins TRBV2 to TRBJ2-5; a possible D gene is TRBD1 (6 bases). The CDR3 consists of 15 residues. The ends were cut back, 7 bases at V and 0 bases at J, with 15 bases in the middle. Germline-derived CDR1 and CDR2 are SNHLY and FYNNEI.